Listed below are T cell receptor beta chains from one sample, sequenced in a study of blood T cell repertoires in COVID-19. Sequenced by immunoSEQ multiplex PCR; TCRdb stores in-frame clones only, minus some. The sample lists roughly 150,000 clones; roughly nine tenths were seen once. Source material: peripheral blood. These receptors all stem from a woman aged 40 to 49 with acute or convalescent COVID-19. CDR3s include the opening cysteine and the closing phenylalanine or tryptophan. A D gene is named only where the DNA matches it firmly. The size entry is marked missing in some rows and otherwise reads once, few, many or a size class.

v_gene	j_gene	d_gene	abundance	CDR3aa	CDR3nt
TRBV6-2/TRBV6-3	TRBJ2-7	NA	few	CASSYYRIYEQYF	TGTGCCAGCAGTTACTACAGGATCTACGAGCAGTACTTC
TRBV30	TRBJ2-1	TRBD2	NA	CAWTGGGSGKGSYNEQFF	TGTGCCTGGACTGGCGGAGGTAGCGGGAAGGGCTCCTACAATGAGCAGTTCTTC
TRBV11-3	TRBJ2-7	TRBD2	NA	CASSLGLAGGPEEQYF	TGTGCCAGCAGCTTGGGCCTAGCGGGAGGGCCGGAGGAGCAGTACTTC
TRBV27	TRBJ2-3	TRBD2	NA	CASSLAGYTDTQYF	TGTGCCAGCAGCTTAGCGGGGTACACAGATACGCAGTATTTT
TRBV11-2	TRBJ1-5	NA	NA	CASSAWGDQPQHF	TGTGCCAGCAGCGCGTGGGGAGATCAGCCCCAGCATTTT
TRBV19	TRBJ2-7	NA	NA	CASSIISGEQYF	TGTGCCAGTAGTATCATCTCGGGCGAGCAGTACTTC
TRBV4-1	TRBJ2-1	TRBD2	NA	CASSQVFRTSGGVVYNEQFF	TGCGCCAGCAGCCAAGTCTTTCGGACTAGCGGGGGGGTTGTTTACAATGAGCAGTTCTTC
TRBV7-2	TRBJ2-3	TRBD2	NA	CASSYRTLSGGLTDTQYF	TGTGCCAGCAGCTATCGAACCCTCTCGGGGGGACTCACAGATACGCAGTATTTT
TRBV24-1	TRBJ1-5	NA	NA	CATSEAGRNQPQHF	TGTGCCACCAGTGAGGCAGGGCGAAATCAGCCCCAGCATTTT
TRBV5-3	TRBJ2-5	NA	NA	CARSYRRREKTQYF	TGTGCCAGAAGCTACAGGCGGCGGGAAAAGACCCAGTACTTC
TRBV5-4	TRBJ2-7	TRBD2	NA	CANSPGLAGVYEQYF	TGTGCCAACAGCCCCGGACTAGCGGGAGTCTACGAGCAGTACTTC
TRBV4-1	TRBJ2-7	TRBD1	NA	CASSQGRDSGTYEQYF	TGCGCCAGCAGCCAAGGAAGGGACAGCGGCACCTACGAGCAGTACTTC
TRBV12-3/TRBV12-4	TRBJ1-4	NA	NA	CASRRTDLEKLFF	TGTGCCAGCAGAAGGACAGATCTTGAAAAACTGTTTTTT
TRBV14	TRBJ2-1	NA	NA	CASSPIWGRELYEQFF	TGTGCCAGCAGCCCGATTTGGGGGCGAGAATTGTATGAGCAGTTCTTC
TRBV9	TRBJ2-3	TRBD2	NA	CASSPLAGAVNTDTQYF	TGTGCCAGCAGCCCCCTAGCGGGGGCCGTAAACACAGATACGCAGTATTTT
TRBV2	TRBJ1-4	TRBD1	NA	CASSGTGPATNEKLFF	TGTGCCAGCAGTGGGACAGGTCCTGCAACTAATGAAAAACTGTTTTTT
TRBV19	TRBJ2-7	NA	NA	CASSFTYRASSYEQYF	TGTGCCAGTAGTTTCACGTACAGGGCGAGCTCCTACGAGCAGTACTTC
TRBV6-5	TRBJ2-5	NA	NA	CASTRVRQETQYF	TGTGCCAGCACCCGGGTCCGCCAAGAGACCCAGTACTTC
TRBV11-1	TRBJ2-7	TRBD1	few	CASSPRPGQGIYEQYF	TGTGCCAGCAGCCCGCGACCGGGACAGGGGATCTACGAGCAGTACTTC